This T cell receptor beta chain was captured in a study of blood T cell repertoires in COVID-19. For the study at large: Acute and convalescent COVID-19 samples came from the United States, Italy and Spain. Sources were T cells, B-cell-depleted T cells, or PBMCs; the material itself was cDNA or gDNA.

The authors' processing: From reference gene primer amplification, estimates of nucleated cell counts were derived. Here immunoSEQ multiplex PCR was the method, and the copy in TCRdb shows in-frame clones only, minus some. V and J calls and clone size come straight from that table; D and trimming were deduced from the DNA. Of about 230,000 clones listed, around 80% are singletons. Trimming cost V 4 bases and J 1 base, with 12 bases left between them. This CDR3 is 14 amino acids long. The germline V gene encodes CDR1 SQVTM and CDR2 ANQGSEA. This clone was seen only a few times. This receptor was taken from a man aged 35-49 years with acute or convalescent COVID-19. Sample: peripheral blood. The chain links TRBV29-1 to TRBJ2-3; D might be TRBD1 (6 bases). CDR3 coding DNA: TGCAGCGTTGTAGGGACAACCGGCACAGATACGCAGTATTTT. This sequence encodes CSVVGTTGTDTQYF.